One sample yielded the 4 T cell receptor beta chains listed below, sequenced in a study of a mutant IDH1 vaccine in newly diagnosed glioma. Their antigens remain unidentified. Time point indicated: week 35, safety follow-up. Vaccination comprised doses that each held 300 ug of mutant IDH1 20-mer peptide, plus topical imiquimod. Assay used: immunoSEQ multiplex PCR; TCRdb lists only in-frame clones, some missing. Of about 56,000 clones listed, roughly nine tenths are singletons. The material sequenced was PBMCs, taken from a glioma patient whose treatment included an IDH1 peptide vaccine. These receptors came from a man aged 35-49 years with glioma.

V is TRBV5-4 and J is TRBJ1-2; TRBD1 matches at 10 bases. J lost 8 bases, V lost 0 bases, and 7 bases had no gene match. CDR1 is SGHNT and CDR2 is YYREEE in the germline V gene (reference sequence). This CDR3 spans 15 amino acids. CDR3 in DNA: TGTGCCAGCAGCTTGGGTGGGACAGGGGAAAACGGCTACACCTTC. Its translation: CASSLGGTGENGYTF.

The chain links TRBV5-4 to TRBJ2-1; D possibly corresponds to TRBD2 (6 bases). Germline CDR1 SGHNT, CDR2 YYREEE (reference sequence). This CDR3 spans 15 amino acids. The germline V and J ends were trimmed by 4 bases and 6 bases, with 17 bases remaining between them. Here the CDR3 DNA reads TGTGCCAGCAGCATAATCTCGCGGAGGGGCAATGAGCAGTTCTTC. Translating it yields CASSIISRRGNEQFF.

V is TRBV30 and J is TRBJ1-5, with 7 bases that match TRBD1. V lost 1 base, J lost 0 bases, and 18 bases stayed unmatched. The length of the CDR3 is 20 residues. Germline loops: CDR1 GTSNPN, CDR2 SVGIG (reference sequence). The CDR3 coding sequence is TGTGCCTGGAGTGCCTCCCTGACAGGGCAGCCCCGCTATAGCAATCAGCCCCAGCATTTT. Translation gives CAWSASLTGQPRYSNQPQHF.

The chain has TRBV7-9 and TRBJ2-5; weak D call: TRBD2 (6 bases). Germline CDR1 SEHNR, CDR2 FQNEAQ (reference sequence). The CDR3 length is 13 residues. Trimming removed 1 base from V and 7 bases from J, with 10 bases in between. The CDR3 nucleotides read TGTGCCAGCAGCTTAGTGCAGGGAGGGACCCAGTACTTC. This sequence encodes CASSLVQGGTQYF.